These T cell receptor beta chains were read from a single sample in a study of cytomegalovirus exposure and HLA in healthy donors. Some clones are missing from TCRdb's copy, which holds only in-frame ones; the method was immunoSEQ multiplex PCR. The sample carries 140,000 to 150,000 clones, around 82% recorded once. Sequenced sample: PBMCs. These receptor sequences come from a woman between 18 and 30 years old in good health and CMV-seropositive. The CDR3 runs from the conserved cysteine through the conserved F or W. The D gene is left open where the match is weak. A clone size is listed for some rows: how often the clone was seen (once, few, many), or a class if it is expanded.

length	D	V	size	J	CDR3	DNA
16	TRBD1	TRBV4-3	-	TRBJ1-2	CASSQLGTTGNYGYTF	TGCGCCAGCAGCCAACTCGGTACGACAGGGAACTATGGCTACACCTTC
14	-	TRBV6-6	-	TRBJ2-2	CASSLKQGPGELFF	TGTGCCAGCAGTTTAAAACAGGGCCCCGGGGAGCTGTTTTTT
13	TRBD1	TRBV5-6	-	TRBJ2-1	CASSVDRVRMQFF	TGTGCCAGCAGCGTGGACAGGGTTAGGATGCAGTTCTTC
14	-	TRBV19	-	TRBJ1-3	CASSRTVSGNTIYF	TGTGCCAGTAGCCGGACAGTCTCTGGAAACACCATATATTTT
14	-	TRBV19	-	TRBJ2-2	CASREWRNTGELFF	TGTGCCAGTAGAGAGTGGAGGAACACCGGGGAGCTGTTTTTT
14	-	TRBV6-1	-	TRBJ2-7	CASSELGFSYEQYF	TGTGCCAGCAGTGAATTGGGCTTCTCCTACGAGCAGTACTTC
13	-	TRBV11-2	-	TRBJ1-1	CASSLRVNTEAFF	TGTGCCAGCAGCTTACGAGTTAACACTGAAGCTTTCTTT
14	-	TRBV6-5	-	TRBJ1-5	CASSRGRTGQPQHF	TGTGCCAGCAGCCGAGGCAGAACCGGGCAGCCCCAGCATTTT
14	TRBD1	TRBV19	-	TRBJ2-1	CASRTGGAGNEQFF	TGTGCCAGTCGAACAGGGGGCGCTGGGAATGAGCAGTTCTTC
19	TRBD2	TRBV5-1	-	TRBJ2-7	CASSLAPPSGGTITYEQYF	TGCGCCAGCAGCTTGGCCCCCCCTAGCGGGGGTACCATCACCTACGAGCAGTACTTC
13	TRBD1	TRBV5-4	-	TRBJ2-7	CASSRTGVDEQYF	TGTGCCAGCAGCCGGACAGGGGTGGACGAGCAGTACTTC
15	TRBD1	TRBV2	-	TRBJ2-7	CASRAGQGKPYEQYF	TGTGCCAGCAGAGCTGGACAGGGGAAACCCTACGAGCAGTACTTC
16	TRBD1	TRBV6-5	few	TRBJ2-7	CASSYSSGTGVYEQYF	TGTGCCAGCAGTTACTCGAGTGGGACAGGGGTCTACGAGCAGTACTTC
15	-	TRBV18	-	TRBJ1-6	CASSEGRVVFSPLHF	TGTGCCAGCTCCGAGGGTCGGGTAGTTTTTTCACCCCTCCACTTT
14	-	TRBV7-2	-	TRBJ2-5	CASSLGQQPETQYF	TGTGCCAGCAGCTTAGGACAGCAACCCGAGACCCAGTACTTC
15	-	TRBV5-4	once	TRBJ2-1	CASSADSASYNEQFF	TGTGCCAGCAGTGCCGACTCGGCCTCCTACAATGAGCAGTTCTTC
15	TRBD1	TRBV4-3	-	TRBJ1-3	CASSQGGQATSTIYF	TGCGCCAGCAGCCAAGGGGGACAGGCAACAAGCACCATATATTTT
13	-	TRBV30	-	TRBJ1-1	CAWSMTGNTEAFF	TGTGCCTGGAGTATGACAGGGAACACTGAAGCTTTCTTT
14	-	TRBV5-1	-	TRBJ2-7	CASSTGQTRYEQYF	TGCGCCAGCAGCACGGGACAAACTCGGTACGAGCAGTACTTC
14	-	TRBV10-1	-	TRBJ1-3	CASKRSLAGNTIYF	TGCGCCAGCAAAAGGAGTTTGGCTGGAAACACCATATATTTT
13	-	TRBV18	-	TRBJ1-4	CASSPPGVSKLFF	TGTGCCAGCTCACCACCCGGGGTCTCAAAACTGTTTTTT
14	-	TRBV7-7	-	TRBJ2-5	CASSLRGAEETQYF	TGTGCCAGCAGCTTACGAGGAGCGGAAGAGACCCAGTACTTC
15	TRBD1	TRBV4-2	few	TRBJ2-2	CASSQVRGRVGELFF	TGTGCCAGCAGCCAAGTGAGGGGGCGGGTCGGGGAGCTGTTTTTT
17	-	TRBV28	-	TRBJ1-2	CASSYYSGTPVGYGYTF	TGTGCCAGCAGTTACTATTCCGGGACACCGGTTGGATATGGCTACACCTTC
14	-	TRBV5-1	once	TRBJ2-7	CASSYSGGLGEQYF	TGCGCCAGCAGCTATTCAGGGGGGCTAGGCGAGCAGTACTTC
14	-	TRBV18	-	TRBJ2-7	CASSPIKEGHEQYF	TGTGCCAGCTCACCCATCAAGGAGGGACACGAGCAGTACTTC
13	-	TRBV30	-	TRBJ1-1	CAWSRRIDTEAFF	TGTGCCTGGAGTCGGAGGATCGACACTGAAGCTTTCTTT
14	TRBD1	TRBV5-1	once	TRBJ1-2	CASSLGQGGHGYTF	TGCGCCAGCAGCTTGGGACAGGGAGGCCATGGCTACACCTTC
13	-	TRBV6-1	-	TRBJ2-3	CASSARVADTQYF	TGTGCCAGCAGTGCCCGGGTGGCTGATACGCAGTATTTT
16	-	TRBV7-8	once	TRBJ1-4	CASSLFLGGVNEKLFF	TGTGCCAGCAGCTTATTTTTGGGGGGAGTTAATGAAAAACTGTTTTTT
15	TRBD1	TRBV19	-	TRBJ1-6	CASRSDRAYNSPLHF	TGTGCCAGTAGGTCGGACAGGGCCTATAATTCACCCCTCCACTTT
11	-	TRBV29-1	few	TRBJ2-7	CSVGLSSEQYF	TGCAGCGTTGGACTCAGCTCCGAGCAGTACTTC
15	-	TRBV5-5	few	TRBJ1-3	CASSQRTASGNTIYF	TGTGCCAGCAGCCAACGGACAGCCTCTGGAAACACCATATATTTT
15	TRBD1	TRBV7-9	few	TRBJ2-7	CASRISGTGAYEQYF	TGTGCCAGCAGAATTTCCGGGACAGGGGCCTACGAGCAGTACTTC
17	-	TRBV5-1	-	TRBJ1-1	CASSLLRGRVKNTEAFF	TGCGCCAGCAGCTTACTCAGGGGCCGGGTAAAGAACACTGAAGCTTTCTTT
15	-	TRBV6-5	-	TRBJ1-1	CASSTSRRGNTEAFF	TGTGCCAGCAGTACCAGCCGAAGGGGGAACACTGAAGCTTTCTTT